The T cell receptor beta chain described here comes from a study of cytomegalovirus exposure and HLA in healthy donors. Study-wide context: Around 85 million unique TCR sequences came from HLA-typed donors in an early release.

Findings of the study overall: Altogether, 150 to 200 TCR beta chains were recorded as cytomegalovirus-associated.

Remarks on this clone: Its antigen is unidentified.

This CDR3 comprises 15 residues. From germline, CDR1 is LNHDA and CDR2 SQIVND (reference sequence). V shed 7 bases and J 4 bases; nucleotides not matched to a gene: 13. Vbeta (60) and Jbeta (13) primers were used in the PCR. Here immunoSEQ multiplex PCR was the method, and the copy in TCRdb shows in-frame clones only, minus some. Found here are 150,000 to 200,000 clones, about 76% of them singletons; the top ten hold around 1.4%. The sample taken for sequencing was PBMCs. The chain links TRBV19 to TRBJ2-7; 7 positions agree with TRBD2. This TCR came from a woman aged 50 to 60 in good health and CMV-seronegative. The CDR3 sequence: CASTAGAAGLYEQYF. The CDR3 DNA follows: TGTGCCAGTACCGCGGGAGCGGCGGGTTTGTACGAGCAGTACTTC. The whole variable domain, remainder taken from reference TRBV19 and TRBJ2-7, is DGGITQSPKYLFRKEGQNVTLSCEQNLNHDAMYWYRQDPGQGLRLIYYSQIVNDFQKGDIAEGYSVSREKKESFPLTVTSAQKNPTAFYLCASTAGAAGLYEQYFGPGTRLTVT.